This TCR beta chain is drawn from a study of shared clonotypes between healthy human individuals. Notes on the study in general: What limited the represented genetic and exposure-history diversity was the small number of donors.

V lost 0 bases and J 5 bases, leaving 14 bases between the germline ends. Germline V gives CDR1 SGHRS, CDR2 YFSETQ. The length of the CDR3 is 15 residues. In regard to this clone: The antigen remains unidentified. The same CDR3 is also encoded by other DNA sequences in this sample.

For every subset, genomic DNA was evenly distributed across several immunoSEQ plates. Here immunoSEQ multiplex PCR was the method, and the copy in TCRdb shows in-frame clones only, minus some. The sample comprises 2,500,000 or so clones, roughly 93% of which are singletons, and 0.36% rests with the top ten. Specimen: naive CD4+ T cells from PBMCs. Subset of the sample: CD45RA+ positively selected. V and J are TRBV5-1 and TRBJ2-5; a weak D match, TRBD1 (5 bases). This clonotype was sampled from a man between 18 and 35 years old in good health. Some clones in this sample may be carry-over from other donors' samples. CDR3 in amino acids: CASSLALAGSETQYF. The CDR3 DNA reads TGCGCCAGCAGCTTGGCCTTGGCAGGGTCGGAGACCCAGTACTTC.